Sequencing of this TCR beta chain was carried out in a study of blood T cells in healthy people across ages. A sample-barcoded 5' primer and a J-beta primer mix were used in a second PCR of roughly 6 to 11 cycles. Each cDNA molecule, via a template-switch adaptor with 12 random nucleotides, was tagged. In TCRdb, the 5' RACE reads were re-called with MiXCR into one record per CDR3 protein. The profile shows about 1.6 million distinct CDR3 sequences, roughly 32% of them singletons. Per germline, CDR1 LNHNV and CDR2 YYDKDF (reference sequence). V gave up 0 bases and J gave up 5 bases, with 17 bases separating them. The CDR3 loop spans 17 amino acids.

The rearrangement joins TRBV15 to TRBJ2-1; D perhaps matches TRBD2 (5 bases). The clonotype comes from a woman in her twenties or thirties in good health. The sequenced material came from blood. The CDR3 here is CATSRDPVGLAHNEQFF. The CDR3 DNA reads TGTGCCACCAGCAGAGATCCGGTCGGGCTAGCCCACAATGAGCAGTTCTTC.